This T cell receptor beta chain appears in the sequencing data of a study of blood T cell repertoires in COVID-19. Study background: COVID-19 samples collected from the United States, Italy and Spain covered acute and convalescent phases. The analysed material was cDNA or gDNA that came from T cells, B-cell-depleted T cells, or PBMCs.

In the source study's methods: Quantification of nucleated cells was approximated via reference gene primer amplification. This table comes from immunoSEQ multiplex PCR, and its TCRdb copy is limited to in-frame clones, with some not included. V and J calls and clone size follow that table, whereas D and trimming were derived from the DNA. The repertoire includes about 29,000 clones, less than 90% of them detected once, and about 24% sits in the top ten. Trimming removed 6 bases from V and 0 bases from J, with 15 bases in between. Germline CDR1 reads SQVTM; CDR2 reads ANQGSEA. The CDR3 runs to 14 residues.

This TCR was recovered from a human donor with active COVID-19. The donor label of this sample is uncertain. Sequencing used peripheral blood. The V gene is TRBV29-1, the J gene TRBJ2-7, with D possibly being TRBD1 (5 bases). This chain's CDR3 is CSVRIGQGSYEQYF. The CDR3 bases are TGCAGCGTCCGCATTGGGCAGGGCTCCTACGAGCAGTACTTC.